This entry features one T cell receptor beta chain sequence. The entry originates in a study of tumor-infiltrating lymphocytes in oesophageal squamous cell carcinoma. This CDR3 has 16 residues. V lost 2 bases, J lost 0 bases, and 6 bases stayed unmatched. Germline lookup yields CDR1 MNHNY and CDR2 SVGAGI (reference sequence). TCRdb reanalysed the PCR reads using MiXCR and keeps one entry per CDR3 protein. The sample has 7,500 to 9,500 distinct CDR3 sequences, 55% to 80% seen once. This sequence was found in a female donor with esophageal squamous cell carcinoma. The sample comprised esophageal tumor tissue. This chain connects TRBV6-6 to TRBJ1-1; 7 bases map to TRBD1. CDR3 coding DNA: TGTGCCAGCAGTTACAGTTCAGGGGGTTTGAACACTGAAGCTTTCTTT. Its protein is CASSYSSGGLNTEAFF.